This T cell receptor (beta chain) was identified in a study of T cell repertoires in cytomegalovirus infection. TCRdb processed the reads anew with MiXCR; each CDR3 protein has one entry. Among fewer than 550,000 distinct CDR3 sequences listed, 11% were seen once. The CDR3 sequence is 15 residues long. V was pared by 5 bases and J by 4 bases, with 10 bases of the junction left unmatched. CDR1 PRHDT and CDR2 FYEKMQ come from the germline V gene (reference sequence). Turning to this clonotype: Its cognate antigen is unknown.

Study-wide results and limits: In two of eight donors, the top clonotype was HLA-C-restricted CMV-specific.

The sequence derives from a human donor in good health (CMV status not recorded). Some clones in this sample may be carry-over from other donors' samples. Sequencing was carried out using PBMCs. The rearrangement joins TRBV13 to TRBJ1-1, with 7 bases identical to TRBD1. CDR3 DNA sequence: TGTGCCAGCAGCCCTCGACAGGGATTGGGCACTGAAGCTTTCTTT. Its protein product is CASSPRQGLGTEAFF.